This is a list of T cell receptor beta chains from one sample in a study of blood T cell repertoires in COVID-19. Produced via immunoSEQ multiplex PCR; TCRdb's table is partial and in-frame only. The sample includes about 200,000 clones, about nine tenths of them seen just once. What was sequenced was PBMCs or T cells enriched from blood (not recorded which). The receptors were sampled from a man aged 25-45 years who had recovered from COVID-19. Both conserved end residues are part of each CDR3. D genes are given only for firm matches. Size values are once, few and many counts, or a class for expanded clones, and some rows have none.

abundance: few
v_gene: TRBV6-1
j_gene: TRBJ1-1
d_gene: -
CDR3nt: TGTGCCAGCAGTGAGACAGAAAACACTGAAGCTTTCTTT
CDR3aa: CASSETENTEAFF

abundance: -
v_gene: TRBV28
j_gene: TRBJ1-1
d_gene: -
CDR3nt: TGTGCCAGCAGCCCCGGCGGAAGGGGTGAAGGAAACACTGAAGCTTTCTTT
CDR3aa: CASSPGGRGEGNTEAFF

abundance: -
v_gene: TRBV5-1
j_gene: TRBJ2-5
d_gene: -
CDR3nt: TGCGCCAGCAGCGGAGGACTGCGAGAGACCCAGTACTTC
CDR3aa: CASSGGLRETQYF

abundance: -
v_gene: TRBV11-3
j_gene: TRBJ2-1
d_gene: TRBD1
CDR3nt: TGTGCCAGCAGCTTAGGGACAGGGGTATACAATGAGCAGTTCTTC
CDR3aa: CASSLGTGVYNEQFF

abundance: -
v_gene: TRBV2
j_gene: TRBJ2-7
d_gene: TRBD2
CDR3nt: TGTGCCAGCAGTGTGCCAGTAAAAGCGGGAGTTTCCTCTAACGAGCAGTACTTC
CDR3aa: CASSVPVKAGVSSNEQYF

abundance: once
v_gene: TRBV4-1
j_gene: TRBJ1-5
d_gene: -
CDR3nt: TGCGCCAGCAGCCAAGTAGGCAGGGGCCGTAATCAGCCCCAGCATTTT
CDR3aa: CASSQVGRGRNQPQHF

abundance: once
v_gene: TRBV21-1
j_gene: TRBJ1-4
d_gene: -
CDR3nt: TGTGCCAGCAGCAAACCGGGAGGCACTAATGAAAAACTGTTTTTT
CDR3aa: CASSKPGGTNEKLFF

abundance: -
v_gene: TRBV18
j_gene: TRBJ1-1
d_gene: TRBD1
CDR3nt: TGTGCCAGCTCACCACTAACAGGGGGCGCTGGAACTGAAGCTTTCTTT
CDR3aa: CASSPLTGGAGTEAFF

abundance: few
v_gene: TRBV5-1
j_gene: TRBJ1-5
d_gene: -
CDR3nt: TGCGCCAGCAGCTTGGAAGGGGCCTTGAATCAGCCCCAGCATTTT
CDR3aa: CASSLEGALNQPQHF

abundance: -
v_gene: TRBV10-1
j_gene: TRBJ2-7
d_gene: -
CDR3nt: TGCGCCAGCAGTGAGTCGAACGGCGAGCAGTACTTC
CDR3aa: CASSESNGEQYF

abundance: -
v_gene: TRBV9
j_gene: TRBJ2-6
d_gene: TRBD1
CDR3nt: TGTGCCAGCAGCGAGGTAACAGGGGGCTCCGGGGCCAACGTCCTGACTTTC
CDR3aa: CASSEVTGGSGANVLTF

abundance: -
v_gene: TRBV19
j_gene: TRBJ1-3
d_gene: -
CDR3nt: TGTGCCAGTCTGGGGGAGGCTGGAAACACCATATATTTT
CDR3aa: CASLGEAGNTIYF